This record looks at one T cell receptor (beta chain) sequence and its context. Trimming cost V 5 bases and J 14 bases, with 22 bases left between them. This CDR3 is 14 amino acids long. Germline CDR1 and CDR2: SGHNT and YENEEA. Priming with a constant-region primer yielded TCR beta cDNA from 450 to 600 ng total RNA. Three nested multiplex PCR rounds, a slightly modified ARM-PCR method, built the TCR beta libraries. TRBV1-TRBV30 forward primers paired with a C-beta reverse primer drove the first two PCR rounds, roughly 10 cycles each. Via MiXCR, TCRdb re-called the multiplex PCR reads, giving one row per CDR3 protein. The table has almost 200,000 distinct CDR3 sequences, less than 75% seen once. The data were obtained in a study of tumor-infiltrating lymphocytes in primary liver carcinoma. Study background: Spanning 4.2 to 10 cm, the tumors were T1-T3 N0M0.

The researchers obtained blood RNA from unsorted whole blood and also extracted germline DNA. Specimen: peripheral blood. The TCR was taken from a woman aged 60-70 years with primary liver carcinoma and hepatitis B virus infection. V is TRBV11-3 and J is TRBJ2-1; perhaps TRBD2 as D (5 bases). The DNA for the CDR3 is TGTGCCAGCAGCCCTGGTGGTTCGGGGAATGGGGAGTTCTTC. Its translation is CASSPGGSGNGEFF. The variable domain in full, with the rest retrieved from reference TRBV11-3 and TRBJ2-1, is EAGVVQSPRYKIIEKKQPVAFWCNPISGHNTLYWYLQNLGQGPELLIRYENEEAVDDSQLPKDRFSAERLKGVDSTLKIQPAELGDSAVYLCASSPGGSGNGEFFGPGTRLTVL.